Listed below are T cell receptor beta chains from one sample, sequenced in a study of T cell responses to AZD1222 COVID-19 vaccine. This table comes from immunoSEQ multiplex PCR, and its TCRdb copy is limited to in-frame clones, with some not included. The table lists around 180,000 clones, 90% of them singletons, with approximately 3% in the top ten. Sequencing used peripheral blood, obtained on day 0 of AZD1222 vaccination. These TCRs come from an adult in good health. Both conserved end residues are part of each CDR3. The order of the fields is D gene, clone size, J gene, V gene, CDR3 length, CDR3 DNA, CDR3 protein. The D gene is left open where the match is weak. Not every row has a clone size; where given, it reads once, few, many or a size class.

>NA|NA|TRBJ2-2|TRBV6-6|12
TGTGCCAGCAGCCTTCCGGGGGGGGAGCTGTTTTTT
CASSLPGGELFF
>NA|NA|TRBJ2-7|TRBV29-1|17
TGCAGCGTTGAAGATCGGGGGGCTCCGGGACACCCCTACGAGCAGTACTTC
CSVEDRGAPGHPYEQYF
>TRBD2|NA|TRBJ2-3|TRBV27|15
TGTGCCAGCAGTTTAAGTAGCGGGGGAGCTGATACGCAGTATTTT
CASSLSSGGADTQYF
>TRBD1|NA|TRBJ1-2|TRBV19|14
TGTGCCAGTAGTATTCGGACAGGGATCTATGGCTACACCTTC
CASSIRTGIYGYTF
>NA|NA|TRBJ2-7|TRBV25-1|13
TGTGCCAGCAGTGATCGGGACGCCTACGAGCAGTACTTC
CASSDRDAYEQYF
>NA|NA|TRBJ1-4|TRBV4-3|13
TGCGCCAGCAGCCAAGATATTAATGAAAAACTGTTTTTT
CASSQDINEKLFF
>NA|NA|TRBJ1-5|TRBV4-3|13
TGCGCCAGCAGCCAATCGGGGAATCAGCCCCAGCATTTT
CASSQSGNQPQHF
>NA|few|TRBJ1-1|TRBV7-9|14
TGTGCCAGCCGCCTTGGGGGGAGTGGCACTGAAGCTTTCTTT
CASRLGGSGTEAFF
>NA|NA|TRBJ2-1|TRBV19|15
TGTGCCAGCACCCCTCTCGACAGGACGAATAATGAGCAGTTCTTC
CASTPLDRTNNEQFF
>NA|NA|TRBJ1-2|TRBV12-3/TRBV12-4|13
TGTGCCAGCAGCCGCCGGGCCAGGGATGGCTACACCTTC
CASSRRARDGYTF
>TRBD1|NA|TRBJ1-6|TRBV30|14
TGTGCCTGGAGTGCCGGGACAGAGAATTCACCCCTCCACTTT
CAWSAGTENSPLHF
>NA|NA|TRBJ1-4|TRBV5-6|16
TGTGCCAGCAGCTTGGCCGGGGGGGTACTTAATGAAAAACTGTTTTTT
CASSLAGGVLNEKLFF
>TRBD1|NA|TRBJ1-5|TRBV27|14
TGTGCCAGCAGTTGGACAGGGGGGAATCAGCCCCAGCATTTT
CASSWTGGNQPQHF
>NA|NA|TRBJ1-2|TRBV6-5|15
TGTGCCAGCAGCAACCCGGGGGGGGGCAAGGATGGCTACACCTTC
CASSNPGGGKDGYTF
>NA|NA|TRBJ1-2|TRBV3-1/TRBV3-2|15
TGTGCCAGCAGCCAAGTATTCGGGACGTTGAAGAGCTACACCTTC
CASSQVFGTLKSYTF
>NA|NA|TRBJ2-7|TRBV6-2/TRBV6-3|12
TGTGCCAGCAGTTATATGGGCTACGAGCAGTACTTC
CASSYMGYEQYF
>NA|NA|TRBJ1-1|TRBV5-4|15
TGTGCCAGCAGCCCCCACGGTATTCTGAACACTGAAGCTTTCTTT
CASSPHGILNTEAFF
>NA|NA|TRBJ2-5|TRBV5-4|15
TGTGCCAGCAGCGCAAAGGGGTTCCAAAGGGAGACCCAGTACTTC
CASSAKGFQRETQYF
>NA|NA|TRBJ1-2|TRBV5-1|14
TGCGCCAGCAGTCCGCTTTCAGTGGCCTATGGCTACACCTTC
CASSPLSVAYGYTF
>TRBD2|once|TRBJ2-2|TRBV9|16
TGTGCCAGCAGCGTAGGGGGACTAGCAGGCACCGGGGAGCTGTTTTTT
CASSVGGLAGTGELFF
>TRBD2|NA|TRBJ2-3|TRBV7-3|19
TGTGCCAGCAGCCTCCTCGGGGGGGACCCGACTCGGTCCACAGATACGCAGTATTTT
CASSLLGGDPTRSTDTQYF
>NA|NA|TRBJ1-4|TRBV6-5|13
TGTGCCAGCAGTTACCGGGACGGGGAAAAACTGTTTTTT
CASSYRDGEKLFF
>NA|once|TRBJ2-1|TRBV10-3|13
TGTGCCATCAGGCCTCAATCAGTCAATGAGCAGTTCTTC
CAIRPQSVNEQFF
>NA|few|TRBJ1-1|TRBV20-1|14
TGCAGTGCTAGTGAAACTGTCATGAACACTGAAGCTTTCTTT
CSASETVMNTEAFF
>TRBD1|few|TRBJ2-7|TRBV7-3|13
TGTGCCAGCAGCGACAGGGGGCAGGGCGAGCAGTACTTC
CASSDRGQGEQYF
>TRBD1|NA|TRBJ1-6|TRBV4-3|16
TGCGCCAGCAGCCAAGAAGGAAAACAGGGGACTTCACCCCTCCACTTT
CASSQEGKQGTSPLHF
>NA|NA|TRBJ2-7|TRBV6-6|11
TGTGCCAGCGGATCCCTCAGCGAGCAGTACTTC
CASGSLSEQYF
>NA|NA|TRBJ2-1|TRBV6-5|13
TGTGCCAGCAGTTCTCTAAACTACAATGAGCAGTTCTTC
CASSSLNYNEQFF
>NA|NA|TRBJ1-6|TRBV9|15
TGTGCCAGCAGCGTAGAATCGAGACCAGATTCACCCCTCCACTTT
CASSVESRPDSPLHF
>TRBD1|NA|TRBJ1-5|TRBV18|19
TGTGCCAGCTCACCAAACGCCCGGGACAGGGTAATAGGGAATCAGCCCCAGCATTTT
CASSPNARDRVIGNQPQHF
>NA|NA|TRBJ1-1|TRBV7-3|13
TGTGCCAGCAGCTTGGGGGCGAACACTGAAGCTTTCTTT
CASSLGANTEAFF
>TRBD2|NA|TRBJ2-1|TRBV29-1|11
TGCAGCGCCCCGAGCGGGACTAGCCAGTTCTTC
CSAPSGTSQFF
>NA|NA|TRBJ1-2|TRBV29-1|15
TGCAGCGTTGAAGAAGTGGAGGGATCTAACTATGGCTACACCTTC
CSVEEVEGSNYGYTF
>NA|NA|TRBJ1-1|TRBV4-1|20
TGCGCCAGCAGCCAAGATTATTTCGTCCCACGACAGGACAGGAACACTGAAGCTTTCTTT
CASSQDYFVPRQDRNTEAFF
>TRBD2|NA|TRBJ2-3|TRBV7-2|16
TGTGCCAGCAGCTTAGGCGGGGGGCGGAGCACAGATACGCAGTATTTT
CASSLGGGRSTDTQYF
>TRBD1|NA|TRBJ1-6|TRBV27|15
TGTGCCAGCAGTTTTTCGGGACAGGGTTATTCACCCCTCCACTTT
CASSFSGQGYSPLHF
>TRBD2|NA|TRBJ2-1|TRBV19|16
TGTGCCAGTAGTATAGCAAGGCTAGCGGGGGGATATGAGCAGTTCTTC
CASSIARLAGGYEQFF
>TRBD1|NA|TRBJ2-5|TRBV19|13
TGTGCCAGTAGTGGGACAGTCCAAGAGACCCAGTACTTC
CASSGTVQETQYF
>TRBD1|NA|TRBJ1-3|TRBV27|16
TGTGCCAGCAGTAGGACAGGGACGACCTCTGGAAACACCATATATTTT
CASSRTGTTSGNTIYF
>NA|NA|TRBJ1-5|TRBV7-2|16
TGTGCCAGCAGCTCGGACCCTACCGGGAGTATTCAGCCCCAGCATTTT
CASSSDPTGSIQPQHF
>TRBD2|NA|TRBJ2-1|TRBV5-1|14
TGCGCCAGCAGCTTACTAGCGGGGGCCAATGAGCAGTTCTTC
CASSLLAGANEQFF
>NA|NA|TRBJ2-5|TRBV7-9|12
TGTGCCAGCAGCTCGCTCGAGGGGACCCAGTACTTC
CASSSLEGTQYF
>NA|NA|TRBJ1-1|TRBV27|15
TGTGCCAGCAGCCGCCCGGATGGGTTCGGCACTGAAGCTTTCTTT
CASSRPDGFGTEAFF
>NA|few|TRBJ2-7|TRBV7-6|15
TGTGCCAGCAGCGTCGAGTCCCAGGGAGTCCACGAGCAGTACTTC
CASSVESQGVHEQYF
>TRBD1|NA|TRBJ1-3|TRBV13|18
TGTGCCAGCAGCTTGCCCTTTGGGACAGGGGGCTCTGGAAACACCATATATTTT
CASSLPFGTGGSGNTIYF
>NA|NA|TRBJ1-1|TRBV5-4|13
TGTGCCAGCAGTCTTGGACTTAACACTGAAGCTTTCTTT
CASSLGLNTEAFF
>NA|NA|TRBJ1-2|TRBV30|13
TGTGCCTGGATTTCGGGGCCACGTTATGGCTACACCTTC
CAWISGPRYGYTF
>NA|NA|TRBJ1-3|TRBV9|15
TGTGCCAGCAGCGCATCGGGACTCAAAGTAAACACCATATATTTT
CASSASGLKVNTIYF
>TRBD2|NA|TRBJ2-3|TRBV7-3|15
TGTGCCAGCAGCTCCATAGCGGGGGTGACAGATACGCAGTATTTT
CASSSIAGVTDTQYF